This T cell receptor (beta chain) was identified during a study of blood T cell repertoires in COVID-19. The data were produced by immunoSEQ multiplex PCR, yet TCRdb's version contains in-frame clones alone and is incomplete. The repertoire holds 120,000 to 150,000 clones, with about four fifths as singletons. J lost 4 bases, V lost 5 bases, and 15 bases had no gene match. In germline, CDR1 is SEHNR, CDR2 FQNEAQ (reference sequence). The CDR3 length is 17 residues. This clonotype originated in a woman of 80 years or more in a cohort sampled during active or convalescent COVID-19. Sequences were obtained from peripheral blood. V is TRBV7-9 and J is TRBJ1-2; TRBD1 matches at 8 bases. The CDR3 is CASSIYGQGHKIYGYTF. The DNA for the CDR3 is TGTGCCAGCAGCATATACGGACAGGGCCATAAAATCTATGGCTACACCTTC.